This T cell receptor (beta chain) was sequenced during a study of human T cells and chemical hapten exposure. The wider study: Sensitization used 2% DPC on around 2 cm by around 2 cm upper inner arm skin. 0.01% DPC was applied to the upper back in patch tests, which were read at 6 days. Alopecia areata, totalis and universalis patients, mostly female, were included.

The time point was: patch test 1, 2 weeks after DPC sensitization. Regarding treatment: therapeutic diphenylcyclopropenone sensitization with weekly scalp DPC. J lost 5 bases, V lost 6 bases, and 10 bases had no gene match. CDR1 is DFQATT and CDR2 is SNEGSKA in the germline V gene (reference sequence). This CDR3 has 16 amino acids. This clonotype was seen repeatedly, ten times or more. TCRdb passed the RACE reads through MiXCR, listing each CDR3 protein once. The sample shows some 400,000 distinct CDR3 sequences, roughly 4.8% of them seen only once. J is TRBJ2-3 and V is TRBV20-1, with 14 bases fitting TRBD2. The source material was whole blood, sampled in connection with sensitization to the hapten diphenylcyclopropenone (DPC). The TCR was taken from a woman aged 45-65 years with alopecia areata. Some clones in this sample may be carry-over from other donors' samples. DNA of the CDR3: TGCAGTGCCCCCGGGACTAGCGGGAGTTATGGAGATACGCAGTATTTT. As protein: CSAPGTSGSYGDTQYF.